Only one count was recorded for the clone carrying this T cell receptor (beta chain). Its antigen is not known. These data come from a study of T cells after yellow fever vaccination. Broader study findings: Clonotypes appearing in both CD4 and CD8 compartments existed, and their share was small.

TCRdb recomputed calls from the 5' RACE reads with MiXCR, one row per CDR3 protein. The data hold a few hundred thousand distinct CDR3 sequences, with 6.2% observed a single time. Germline V gene data show CDR1 as LGHDT and CDR2 as YNNKEL (reference sequence). The CDR3 spans 17 residues. Trimming shortened V by 8 bases and J by 3 bases, and 25 bases separated the two germline ends. This sequence originates from a man aged 30 to 39 who received the YFV17D yellow fever vaccine. The V and J genes are TRBV3-1 and TRBJ2-5; the D is unclear. This sample comprised PBMCs, obtained 5 days after the yellow fever booster vaccination. CDR3: CASSKPGTWALKETQYF. DNA for the CDR3: TGTGCCAGCTCCAAGCCGGGCACTTGGGCACTCAAAGAGACCCAGTACTTC.